This T cell receptor (beta chain) originates from a study of T cell repertoires in cytomegalovirus infection. Study-level information: Indications came from public TCR beta signatures; they pointed to CMV infection and to a matching HLA type. Study-wide results and caveats: The response measured ex vivo was dominated by TCR beta clonotypes (HLA-C-restricted and CMV-specific). The study identified carriers of CMV plus the relevant HLA from cumulative public TCR beta family frequency.

There are 18 residues in the CDR3. With V trimmed by 8 bases and J by 0 bases, 15 bases remained unmatched. Via MiXCR, TCRdb re-called the reads, giving one row per CDR3 protein. The data contain around 440,000 distinct CDR3 sequences, approximately 11% of them seen just once; the ten biggest clones take up around 9.6%. A few counts support this clonotype. What it binds is not known. The chain links TRBV12-3 or TRBV12-4 to TRBJ1-4, with 7 bases aligning to TRBD1. This clonotype was sampled from a human donor in good health (CMV status not recorded). Some clones in this sample may be carry-over from other donors' samples. Sequencing was done on a sample of PBMCs. In DNA form, the CDR3 reads TGTGCCAGCTGCGCCCTCCGGGGACAGCACGCAACTAATGAAAAACTGTTTTTT. Translating gives CASCALRGQHATNEKLFF.